A selection of T cell receptor beta chains follows, all from one sample in a study of control samples from healthy donors and cancer patients. Data came from immunoSEQ multiplex PCR; TCRdb stores just in-frame clones and leaves some out. Here the sample spans more than 100,000 clones, roughly 88% being singletons. Source material: blood. The receptor set was obtained from a man in his forties in good health. Each CDR3 is given with its conserved first and last residue. D genes are given only for firm matches. Not every row has a clone size; where given, it reads once, few, many or a size class.

CDR3aa	CDR3nt	d_gene	abundance	v_gene	j_gene
CASRAHSNQPQHF	TGTGCCAGCAGGGCTCATAGCAATCAGCCCCAGCATTTT	-	-	TRBV2	TRBJ1-5
CATSDFFGTSGGRNEQFF	TGTGCCACCAGTGATTTTTTTGGGACTAGCGGGGGAAGAAATGAGCAGTTCTTC	TRBD2	-	TRBV24-1	TRBJ2-1
CASSLGGQLSETQYF	TGTGCCAGCAGCTTAGGGGGACAACTATCGGAGACCCAGTACTTC	-	-	TRBV7-9	TRBJ2-5
CASSSQGYEQFF	TGTGCCAGCAGCTCTCAGGGCTATGAGCAGTTCTTC	-	once	TRBV7-9	TRBJ2-1
CASSYRDRGLYEQYF	TGTGCCAGCAGTTACCGAGACAGGGGGCTTTACGAGCAGTACTTC	TRBD1	-	TRBV6-5	TRBJ2-7
CASSPQEASYGYTF	TGTGCCAGCAGCCCCCAGGAGGCCAGCTATGGCTACACCTTC	-	-	TRBV9	TRBJ1-2
CASSSAGPPTGFF	TGTGCCAGCAGCTCCGCCGGGCCCCCAACCGGGTTCTTC	-	-	TRBV7-2	TRBJ2-1
CASSSSPNEKLFF	TGTGCCAGCAGCTCCTCCCCTAATGAAAAACTGTTTTTT	-	-	TRBV5-4	TRBJ1-4
CASSPGHSNQPQHF	TGTGCCAGCTCACCAGGACATAGCAATCAGCCCCAGCATTTT	-	-	TRBV18	TRBJ1-5
CASSVATTGHTEAFF	TGTGCCAGCAGCGTAGCTACGACAGGGCACACTGAAGCTTTCTTT	TRBD1	-	TRBV9	TRBJ1-1
CASSIWLEDEKLFF	TGTGCCAGCAGTATTTGGCTAGAGGATGAAAAACTGTTTTTT	-	-	TRBV19	TRBJ1-4
CASSSPRLAGDYNEQFF	TGTGCCAGCAGTTCCCCCCGACTAGCGGGGGATTACAATGAGCAGTTCTTC	TRBD2	-	TRBV2	TRBJ2-1
CASSFRQGRNTGELFF	TGTGCCAGCAGTTTCCGACAGGGGAGGAACACCGGGGAGCTGTTTTTT	TRBD1	-	TRBV6-5	TRBJ2-2
CASSPPTGGFVGYTF	TGCGCCAGCAGCCCCCCGACAGGAGGGTTCGTAGGCTACACCTTC	-	-	TRBV4-1	TRBJ1-2
CASSGAWGRDNYGYTF	TGTGCCAGCAGTGGAGCGTGGGGGCGCGATAACTATGGCTACACCTTC	-	few	TRBV6-1	TRBJ1-2
CASSYTEQHQPQHF	TGTGCCAGCAGTTACACCGAACAACATCAGCCCCAGCATTTT	-	-	TRBV6-6	TRBJ1-5
CASSVTGANGNTIYF	TGTGCCAGCAGCGTAACAGGAGCGAACGGAAACACCATATATTTT	-	few	TRBV9	TRBJ1-3
CASSEGRGNQPQHF	TGTGCCAGCAGCGAGGGTAGAGGCAATCAGCCCCAGCATTTT	-	once	TRBV7-9	TRBJ1-5
CASSLSLGANYGYTF	TGTGCCAGCAGCTTGTCGTTGGGGGCCAACTATGGCTACACCTTC	-	-	TRBV5-4	TRBJ1-2
CASSFTMNTEAFF	TGTGCCAGCAGCTTTACGATGAACACTGAAGCTTTCTTT	-	-	TRBV7-3	TRBJ1-1
CASSLMDRGNTEAFF	TGTGCCAGCAGCCTGATGGACAGGGGGAACACTGAAGCTTTCTTT	TRBD1	-	TRBV11-2	TRBJ1-1
CASSDPNKETQYF	TGCGCCAGCAGTGACCCGAATAAAGAGACCCAGTACTTC	-	-	TRBV10-2	TRBJ2-5
CASSQERTTTYEQYF	TGCGCCAGCAGCCAAGAGCGGACTACAACCTACGAGCAGTACTTC	-	-	TRBV4-3	TRBJ2-7
CASSLAVSRGSGNEQFF	TGCGCCAGCAGCTTGGCCGTGTCACGGGGGAGTGGCAATGAGCAGTTCTTC	-	once	TRBV5-1	TRBJ2-1
CASKLSNTEAFF	TGTGCCAGCAAGCTAAGTAACACTGAAGCTTTCTTT	-	-	TRBV12-3/TRBV12-4	TRBJ1-1
CATSDLGGNTIYF	TGTGCCACCAGTGATTTGGGTGGAAACACCATATATTTT	-	-	TRBV24-1	TRBJ1-3
CASSEGGNNSPLHF	TGTGCCAGCAGTGAAGGGGGCAACAATTCACCCCTCCACTTT	-	-	TRBV2	TRBJ1-6
CASRSTPQFYGYTF	TGTGCCAGCAGATCCACCCCACAATTTTATGGCTACACCTTC	-	-	TRBV6-5	TRBJ1-2
CASRPRGRDGNTIYF	TGTGCCAGCAGACCCAGGGGGCGGGATGGAAACACCATATATTTT	TRBD1	-	TRBV7-9	TRBJ1-3
CASSGTSGGANEQFF	TGTGCCAGCAGTGGGACTAGCGGGGGGGCCAATGAGCAGTTCTTC	TRBD2	-	TRBV6-4	TRBJ2-1
CASSLVQGASPLHF	TGTGCCAGCAGCTTAGTCCAGGGGGCTTCACCCCTCCACTTT	TRBD1	-	TRBV7-9	TRBJ1-6
CASRAGTGAGNTIYF	TGCGCCAGCAGGGCCGGGACAGGGGCTGGAAACACCATATATTTT	TRBD1	few	TRBV5-1	TRBJ1-3
CASSPGRGGNQPQHF	TGTGCCAGCTCACCTGGCAGGGGAGGCAATCAGCCCCAGCATTTT	-	once	TRBV18	TRBJ1-5
CARSFGTGANTGELFF	TGTGCCAGAAGCTTCGGGACAGGGGCGAACACCGGGGAGCTGTTTTTT	TRBD1	-	TRBV5-3	TRBJ2-2
CASRREGASTNEKLFF	TGTGCCTCCCGCAGAGAAGGGGCTTCAACTAATGAAAAACTGTTTTTT	-	-	TRBV30	TRBJ1-4
CASSFRPRGTGELFF	TGTGCCAGCAGCTTCAGACCAAGGGGGACCGGGGAGCTGTTTTTT	-	-	TRBV7-9	TRBJ2-2
CASSLMGGEQYF	TGTGCCAGCAGTTTAATGGGTGGCGAGCAGTACTTC	-	-	TRBV12-3/TRBV12-4	TRBJ2-7
CASSSYGQGYEQYF	TGTGCCAGCAGCTCATATGGACAGGGCTACGAGCAGTACTTC	TRBD1	-	TRBV7-2	TRBJ2-7
CAASGGEFSYEQYF	TGCGCCGCCTCGGGGGGCGAGTTCTCCTACGAGCAGTACTTC	-	-	TRBV10-2	TRBJ2-7
CSVVQQGEWTEAFF	TGCAGCGTTGTACAACAGGGGGAGTGGACTGAAGCTTTCTTT	TRBD1	-	TRBV29-1	TRBJ1-1
CASSFRFQPQHF	TGTGCCAGCAGCTTCCGATTTCAGCCCCAGCATTTT	-	-	TRBV5-6	TRBJ1-5
CASSQDGADSNQPQHF	TGCGCCAGCAGCCAAGATGGGGCAGATAGCAATCAGCCCCAGCATTTT	-	few	TRBV4-3	TRBJ1-5
CASSGTGGLEKLFF	TGCGCCAGCAGCGGGACAGGGGGCCTGGAAAAACTGTTTTTT	TRBD1	-	TRBV5-1	TRBJ1-4
CASSLGGGESYGYTF	TGTGCCAGCAGCTTGGGCGGGGGGGAAAGCTATGGCTACACCTTC	-	-	TRBV5-4	TRBJ1-2
CASRADRGTDTQYF	TGTGCCAGCAGAGCGGACAGGGGCACAGATACGCAGTATTTT	TRBD1	once	TRBV6-5	TRBJ2-3
CASSPRQGPSSGNTIYF	TGTGCCAGCAGCCCTAGACAGGGGCCGAGCTCTGGAAACACCATATATTTT	TRBD1	-	TRBV7-8	TRBJ1-3
CASSIDPSNTEAFF	TGTGCCAGTAGTATAGACCCCTCGAACACTGAAGCTTTCTTT	-	-	TRBV19	TRBJ1-1
CASSEQQDTQYF	TGCGCCAGCAGCGAACAGCAAGATACGCAGTATTTT	-	-	TRBV5-1	TRBJ2-3
CASSFRAGGDSPLHF	TGTGCCAGCAGTTTTCGGGCAGGGGGCGATTCACCCCTCCACTTT	TRBD1	once	TRBV27	TRBJ1-6
CASSLGDLEQYF	TGCGCCAGCAGCTTAGGGGACCTCGAGCAGTACTTC	-	-	TRBV5-1	TRBJ2-7
CASSLDRIGGYTF	TGCGCCAGCAGCTTGGATCGGATTGGAGGCTACACCTTC	-	-	TRBV5-1	TRBJ1-2
CSARKNTEAFF	TGCAGTGCTAGGAAGAACACTGAAGCTTTCTTT	-	-	TRBV20-1	TRBJ1-1